A single sample is the source of the 21 T cell receptor beta chains below, sequenced in a study of identical twins. Each CDR3 protein is one row after TCRdb ran MiXCR on the 5' RACE reads. The sample consists of some 630,000 distinct CDR3 sequences, 7.1% of them appearing once. These data were also filed under a second study, of yellow fever vaccine responses in identical twins.

The sequenced sample consisted of PBMCs. The source is a woman in her late teens or twenties in good health.

This chain uses TRBV11-3 with TRBJ2-2, with a possible D match to TRBD1 (7 bases). There are 15 residues in the CDR3. Looked up from germline, CDR1 is SGHNT and CDR2 is YENEEA. V dropped 6 bases and J dropped 1 base, with 12 bases sitting between them. The CDR3 region has the DNA TGTGCCAGCAGTGACAGGGAGGAGAACACCGGGGAGCTGTTTTTT. Its translation: CASSDREENTGELFF.

This clonotype was found a few times. The rearrangement uses TRBV14 and TRBJ2-1; perhaps TRBD2 as D (5 bases). V was pared by 3 bases and J by 7 bases, with 19 bases between. CDR1 SGHDN and CDR2 FVKESK come from the germline V gene. The CDR3 extends over 16 amino acids. This CDR3 is CASSHGWTPTQNEQFF. Here the CDR3 DNA reads TGTGCCAGCAGCCATGGCTGGACTCCAACCCAGAATGAGCAGTTCTTC.

This clonotype was picked up many times. The gene calls are TRBV9 and TRBJ2-3, with 7 bases matching TRBD2. The CDR3 extends over 16 amino acids. CDR1 and CDR2 (germline): SGDLS, YYNGEE. J gave up 2 bases and V 4 bases, and 10 bases lay outside the gene matches. The CDR3 DNA is TGTGCCAGCAGCCCCGGGACGGGAGGACACACAGATACGCAGTATTTT. Residues: CASSPGTGGHTDTQYF. The variable domain in full, completed from reference TRBV9 and TRBJ2-3, reads DSGVTQTPKHLITATGQRVTLRCSPRSGDLSVYWYQQSLDQGLQFLIQYYNGEERAKGNILERFSAQQFPDLHSELNLSSLELGDSALYFCASSPGTGGHTDTQYFGPGTRLTVL.

This clonotype appeared a few times. The V gene is TRBV12-3 or TRBV12-4, the J gene TRBJ1-2; D may be TRBD1 (5 bases). V lost 1 base and J lost 6, with 9 bases in between. The CDR3 runs 13 residues. The CDR3 region is CASSLGGVDGYTF. The CDR3 DNA sequence: TGTGCCAGCAGTTTAGGGGGCGTGGATGGCTACACCTTC.

This clonotype was found many times. V usage is TRBV6-5 and J usage is TRBJ2-1; D remains unclear. This CDR3 is built from 14 residues. The germline V gene has CDR1 MNHEY and CDR2 SVGAGI. V was pared by 2 bases and J by 5 bases, with 10 bases between. CDR3 nucleotide sequence: TGTGCCAGCAGTTACGGCGTAGGGCACAATGAGCAGTTCTTC. It translates to CASSYGVGHNEQFF.

This clonotype was counted ten times or more. V gene TRBV20-1 combines with J gene TRBJ1-1; 9 bases fit TRBD1. The CDR3 loop spans 13 amino acids. Germline loops: CDR1 DFQATT, CDR2 SNEGSKA (reference sequence). The ends lost 6 bases at V and 4 bases at J; junction bases unmatched: 6. The CDR3 bases are TGCAGTGCCCCTAGACAGGGGGGCACTGAAGCTTTCTTT. Translation: CSAPRQGGTEAFF.

This chain links TRBV20-1 with TRBJ2-5; 7 bases map to TRBD2. The CDR3 length is 15 residues. Germline assignment: CDR1 DFQATT and CDR2 SNEGSKA (reference sequence). The trim removed 0 bases at V and 5 bases at J, leaving 9 bases unmatched. The CDR3 loop is CSARDPQRGGETQYF. The DNA for the CDR3 is TGCAGTGCTAGAGATCCCCAGCGGGGCGGGGAGACCCAGTACTTC.

The V call is TRBV12-3 or TRBV12-4, the J call TRBJ2-1; 10 nucleotides line up with TRBD2. V trimming: 6 bases; J trimming: 12 bases; junction bases outside the gene matches: 14. CDR3 size: 15 residues. The CDR3 DNA reads TGTGCCAGCAGCAATGGACTAGCGGCGGGTGTGGGGCAGTTCTTC. This encodes CASSNGLAAGVGQFF.

This clonotype was observed at least ten times. The genes are TRBV28 and TRBJ2-1, with D possibly matching TRBD2 (5 bases). Trimming removed 6 bases at V and 5 bases at J, with 11 bases between. From germline, CDR1 is MDHEN and CDR2 SYDVKM. This CDR3 comprises 13 residues. CDR3 nucleotide sequence: TGTGCCAGCAGAAAGACTAATGACAATGAGCAGTTCTTC. It codes for CASRKTNDNEQFF.

DNA for the CDR3: TGTGCCACCAGCAGACGACAGGGTACGAGTTCACCCCTCCACTTT. Translation gives CATSRRQGTSSPLHF. V and J are TRBV15 and TRBJ1-6; 7 bases map to TRBD1. The V gene's germline CDR1 is LNHNV and CDR2 YYDKDF (reference sequence). The CDR3 has 15 residues. The V segment lost 2 bases and the J segment 9 bases; nucleotides outside the gene matches: 7. Full variable domain (outside the CDR3, taken from reference TRBV15 and TRBJ1-6): DAMVIQNPRYQVTQFGKPVTLSCSQTLNHNVMYWYQQKSSQAPKLLFHYYDKDFNNEADTPDNFQSRRPNTSFCFLDIRSPGLGDTAMYLCATSRRQGTSSPLHFGNGTRLTVT.

The chain carries TRBV7-8 and TRBJ2-1; TRBD2 aligns across 9 bases. Germline trimming cut 2 bases from V and 6 bases from J; bases unmatched to any gene: 5. The CDR3 has 15 amino acids. The germline V gene encodes CDR1 SGHVS and CDR2 FQNEAQ. CDR3 in amino acids: CASSLLAGGLNEQFF. The CDR3 DNA follows: TGTGCCAGCAGCTTATTGGCGGGGGGGCTCAATGAGCAGTTCTTC.

J is TRBJ2-2 and V is TRBV10-3; D remains unclear. The CDR3 loop spans 14 amino acids. V dropped 6 bases and J dropped 1 base, with 9 bases sitting between them. Per the germline V gene, CDR1 is ENHRY and CDR2 is SYGVKD. In nucleotides, the CDR3 is TGTGCCATCAGGTTGGGCGGGAACACCGGGGAGCTGTTTTTT. As protein: CAIRLGGNTGELFF.

The rearrangement uses TRBV6-1 and TRBJ1-2; 7 nucleotides align to TRBD1. The V gene end was trimmed by 0 bases and the J gene end by 10 bases; junction bases not matched to a gene: 11. Germline values: CDR1 MNHNS, CDR2 SASEGT. The CDR3 length is 15 residues. The CDR3 DNA is TGTGCCAGCAGTGAAGCCGGGACAGCGCCTGGATCCTACACCTTC. It translates to CASSEAGTAPGSYTF.

This chain links TRBV5-1 with TRBJ1-4, with D possibly being TRBD1 (6 bases). The CDR3 is 17 residues long. Deletions cut 4 bases from V and 8 bases from J, with 24 bases between. Germline V CDR1 and CDR2: SGHRS, YFSETQ. The CDR3 bases are TGCGCCAGCAGCCCACACGGGGGCCCTCTCTTAGGGGAAAAACTGTTTTTT. Its protein product is CASSPHGGPLLGEKLFF.

This clonotype was picked up a small number of times. V gene TRBV5-5 combines with J gene TRBJ1-3; no clear D gene. The CDR3 covers 14 residues. Per the germline V gene, CDR1 is SGHKS and CDR2 is YYEKEE (reference sequence). The germline V and J ends were trimmed by 0 bases and 4 bases, with 8 bases remaining between them. CDR3 DNA sequence: TGTGCCAGCAGCTTGGAGGGTCAAGGAAACACCATATATTTT. This gives the protein CASSLEGQGNTIYF.

This clonotype was seen only a few times. V is TRBV6-5 and J is TRBJ1-2; 7 bases align to TRBD1. CDR3 length: 16 residues. The germline V gene has CDR1 MNHEY and CDR2 SVGAGI. V trimming: 2 bases; J trimming: 3 bases; junction bases outside the gene matches: 9. CDR3 sequence (DNA): TGTGCCAGCAGTTACCCAAGATCCGGGACAGACTATGGCTACACCTTC. Translated, it gives CASSYPRSGTDYGYTF.

This clonotype was seen many times. The chain combines TRBV5-5 with TRBJ2-2; D ambiguous. The CDR3 extends over 15 amino acids. Trimming removed 0 bases at V and 4 bases at J, with 10 bases between. Germline V gives CDR1 SGHKS, CDR2 YYEKEE (reference sequence). This CDR3 reads CASSLGPSGTGELFF. The CDR3 region has the DNA TGTGCCAGCAGCTTGGGACCCTCGGGCACCGGGGAGCTGTTTTTT.

CDR3 in amino acids: CSARDHSQLGNEQFF. The CDR3 bases are TGCAGTGCTAGGGATCACTCCCAGTTGGGGAATGAGCAGTTCTTC. V usage is TRBV20-1 and J usage is TRBJ2-1; no firm D call. With 3 bases removed from V and 7 bases from J, the gap between germline ends came to 19 bases. Per the germline V gene, CDR1 is DFQATT and CDR2 is SNEGSKA (reference sequence). The CDR3 runs to 15 residues.

This chain joins TRBV20-1 and TRBJ2-7; 13 bases fit TRBD2. In germline, CDR1 is DFQATT, CDR2 SNEGSKA (reference sequence). The CDR3 covers 16 residues. V trimming: 0 bases; J trimming: 5 bases; junction bases outside the gene matches: 7. This chain's CDR3 is CSARDATSGRTHEQYF. CDR3 nucleotide sequence: TGCAGTGCTAGAGATGCGACTAGCGGGAGGACCCACGAGCAGTACTTC.

This clonotype was seen only a few times. The CDR3 loop reads CSASADLYNSPLHF. CDR3 nucleotide sequence: TGCAGTGCTTCGGCAGACCTCTATAATTCACCCCTCCACTTT. V and J are TRBV20-1 and TRBJ1-6; no definite D call. The V and J ends lost 5 bases and 3 bases respectively, with 11 bases between them. The CDR3 covers 14 residues. CDR1 DFQATT and CDR2 SNEGSKA come from the germline V gene (reference sequence).

There are a few counts of this clonotype. The rearrangement links TRBV6-1 to TRBJ2-3; 10 nucleotides agree with TRBD2. V shed 6 bases, J shed 1 base, and the junction held 13 bases outside the gene matches. Germline CDR1 MNHNS, CDR2 SASEGT. There are 18 residues in the CDR3. Here the CDR3 reads CASRPLAGDALGTDTQYF. In DNA form, the CDR3 reads TGTGCCAGCAGGCCTCTAGCGGGAGACGCCTTAGGCACAGATACGCAGTATTTT.